This T cell receptor (beta chain) was sequenced during a study of tumor and adjacent non-tumor tissue in lung cancer. Between the trimmed V and J ends, which lost 6 bases and 1 base, there was a span of 9 bases. The CDR3 runs to 13 residues. The germline V gene encodes CDR1 MNHEY and CDR2 SVGEGT. Three rounds of nested PCR, following a modified ARM-PCR protocol, produced the TCRbeta library. TCRdb redid the calling of the multiplex PCR reads with MiXCR, one entry per CDR3 protein. The data contain about 200,000 distinct CDR3 sequences, about 76% of them singletons. The template was RNA from unsorted bulk tissue.

The specimen sequenced was lung tumor tissue. V usage is TRBV6-2 or TRBV6-3 and J usage is TRBJ1-2; D is unresolved. This clonotype was obtained from a man aged 60 to 69 with non-small cell lung cancer. This CDR3 reads CASSDRGNYGYTF. CDR3 coding DNA: TGTGCCAGCAGCGACCGGGGTAACTATGGCTACACCTTC.